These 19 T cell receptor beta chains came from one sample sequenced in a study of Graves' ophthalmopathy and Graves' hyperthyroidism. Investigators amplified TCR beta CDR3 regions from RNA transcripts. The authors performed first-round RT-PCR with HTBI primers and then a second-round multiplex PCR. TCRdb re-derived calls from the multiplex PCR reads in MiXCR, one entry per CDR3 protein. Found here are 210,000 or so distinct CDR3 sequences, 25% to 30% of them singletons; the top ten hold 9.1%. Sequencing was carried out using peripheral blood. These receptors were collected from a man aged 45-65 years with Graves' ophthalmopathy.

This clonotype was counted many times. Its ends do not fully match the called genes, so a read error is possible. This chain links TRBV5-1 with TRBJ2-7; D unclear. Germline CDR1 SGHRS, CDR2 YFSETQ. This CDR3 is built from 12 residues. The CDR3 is CASSLDGYEQYF. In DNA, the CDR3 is TGTGCCAGCAGTTTGGACGGCTACGAGCAGTACTTC. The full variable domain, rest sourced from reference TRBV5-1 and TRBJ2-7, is KAGVTQTPRYLIKTRGQQVTLSCSPISGHRSVSWYQQTPGQGLQFLFEYFSETQRNKGNFPGRFSGRQFSNSRSEMNVSTLELGDSALYLCASSLDGYEQYFGPGTRLTVT.

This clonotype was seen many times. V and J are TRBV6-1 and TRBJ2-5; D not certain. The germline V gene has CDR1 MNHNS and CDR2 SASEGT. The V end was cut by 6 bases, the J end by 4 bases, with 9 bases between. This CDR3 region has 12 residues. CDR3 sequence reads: CASRPRTETQYF. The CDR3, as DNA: TGTGCCAGCAGACCCCGGACAGAGACCCAGTACTTC.

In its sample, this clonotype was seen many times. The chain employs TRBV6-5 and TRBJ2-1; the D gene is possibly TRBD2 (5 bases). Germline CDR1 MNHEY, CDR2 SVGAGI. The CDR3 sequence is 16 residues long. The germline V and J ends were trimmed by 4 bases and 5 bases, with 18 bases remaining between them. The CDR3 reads CASSSGWGGANNEQFF. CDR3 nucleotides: TGTGCCAGCAGTTCGGGATGGGGTGGCGCCAACAATGAGCAGTTCTTC.

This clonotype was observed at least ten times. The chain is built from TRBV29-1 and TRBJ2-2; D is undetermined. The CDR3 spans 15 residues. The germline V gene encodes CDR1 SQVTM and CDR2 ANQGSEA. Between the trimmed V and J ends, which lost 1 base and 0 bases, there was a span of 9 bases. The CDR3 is CSVEGDTSNTGELFF. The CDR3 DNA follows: TGCAGCGTTGAAGGAGACACCTCGAACACCGGGGAGCTGTTTTTT.

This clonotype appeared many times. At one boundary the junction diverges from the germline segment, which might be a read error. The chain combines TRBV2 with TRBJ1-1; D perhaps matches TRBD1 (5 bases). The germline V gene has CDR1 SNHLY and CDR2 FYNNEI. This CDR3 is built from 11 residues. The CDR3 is CASSEEAGSNF. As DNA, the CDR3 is TGTGCCAGCAGTGAAGAAGCAGGGTCTAACTTT.

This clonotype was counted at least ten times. The CDR3 DNA follows: TGTGCCAGCAGTTTCCGACAGGGGCCTCAGCCCCAGCATTTT. Protein product: CASSFRQGPQPQHF. This chain links TRBV28 with TRBJ1-5, with TRBD1 matching 8 bases. Looked up from germline, CDR1 is MDHEN and CDR2 is SYDVKM. This CDR3 has 14 amino acids. V was pared by 3 bases and J by 6 bases, with 4 bases of the junction left unmatched.

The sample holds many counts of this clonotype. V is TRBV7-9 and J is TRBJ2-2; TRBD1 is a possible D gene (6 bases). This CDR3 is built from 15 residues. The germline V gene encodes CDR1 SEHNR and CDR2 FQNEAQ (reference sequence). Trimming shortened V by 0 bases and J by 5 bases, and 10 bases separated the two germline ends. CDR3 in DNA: TGTGCCAGCAGCTTAGCCCTCACAGGGACCGGGGAGCTGTTTTTT. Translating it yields CASSLALTGTGELFF.

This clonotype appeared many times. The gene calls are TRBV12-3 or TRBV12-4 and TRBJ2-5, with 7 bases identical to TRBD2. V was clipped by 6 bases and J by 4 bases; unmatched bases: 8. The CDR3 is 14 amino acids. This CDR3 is CASRTGLMGETQYF. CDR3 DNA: TGTGCCAGCAGGACGGGACTAATGGGAGAGACCCAGTACTTC.

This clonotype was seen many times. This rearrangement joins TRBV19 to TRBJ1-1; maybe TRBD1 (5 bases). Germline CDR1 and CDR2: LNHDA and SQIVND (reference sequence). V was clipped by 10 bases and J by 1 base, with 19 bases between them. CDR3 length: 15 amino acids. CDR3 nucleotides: TGTGCCACGAAGACAGTCCCTCAGACGAACACTGAAGCTTTCTTT. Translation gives CATKTVPQTNTEAFF.

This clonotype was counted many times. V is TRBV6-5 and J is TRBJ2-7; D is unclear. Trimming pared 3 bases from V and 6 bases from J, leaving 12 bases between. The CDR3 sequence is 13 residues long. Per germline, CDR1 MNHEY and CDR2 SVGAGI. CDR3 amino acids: CASSYGPIREQYF. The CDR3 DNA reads TGTGCCAGCAGTTATGGTCCGATCCGCGAGCAGTACTTC.

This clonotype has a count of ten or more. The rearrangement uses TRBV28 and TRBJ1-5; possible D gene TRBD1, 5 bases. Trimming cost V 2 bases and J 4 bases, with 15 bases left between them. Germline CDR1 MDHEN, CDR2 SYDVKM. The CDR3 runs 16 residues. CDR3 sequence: CASSLGSGGSNQPQHF. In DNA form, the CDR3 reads TGTGCCAGCAGTTTAGGGTCCGGGGGATCGAATCAGCCCCAGCATTTT.

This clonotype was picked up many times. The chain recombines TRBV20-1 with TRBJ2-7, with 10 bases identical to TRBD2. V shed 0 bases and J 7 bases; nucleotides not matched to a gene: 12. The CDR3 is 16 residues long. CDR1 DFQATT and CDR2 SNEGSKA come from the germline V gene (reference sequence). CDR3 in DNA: TGCAGTGCTAGAGATCATCGGAGCGGGAGGGCGTGGGAGCAGTACTTC. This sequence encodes CSARDHRSGRAWEQYF.

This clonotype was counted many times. The CDR3 reads CASSPKSEAFF. CDR3 sequence (DNA): TGTGCCAGCAGCCCTAAGAGTGAAGCTTTCTTT. V and J are TRBV7-9 and TRBJ1-1; D is unclear. With 5 bases removed from V and 7 bases from J, the gap between germline ends came to 8 bases. The CDR3 has 11 amino acids. The germline gives CDR1 SEHNR, CDR2 FQNEAQ (reference sequence).

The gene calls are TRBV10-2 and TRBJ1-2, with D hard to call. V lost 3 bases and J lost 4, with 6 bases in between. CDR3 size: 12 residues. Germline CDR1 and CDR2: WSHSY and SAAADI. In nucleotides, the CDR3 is TGCGCCAGCAGTGACCTAAGCTATGGCTACACCTTC. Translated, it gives CASSDLSYGYTF.

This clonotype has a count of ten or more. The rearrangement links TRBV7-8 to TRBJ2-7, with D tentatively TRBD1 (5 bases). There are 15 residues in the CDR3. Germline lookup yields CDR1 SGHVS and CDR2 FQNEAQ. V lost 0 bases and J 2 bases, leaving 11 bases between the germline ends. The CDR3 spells CASSLAMGPTYEQYF. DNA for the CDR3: TGTGCCAGCAGCTTAGCGATGGGGCCGACCTACGAGCAGTACTTC.

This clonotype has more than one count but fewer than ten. CDR3: CASSYFGLTGELFF. In DNA, the CDR3 is TGTGCCAGCAGTTACTTTGGTTTAACCGGGGAGCTGTTTTTT. This chain connects TRBV6-2 or TRBV6-3 to TRBJ2-2; no reliable D call. Looked up from germline, CDR1 is MNHEY and CDR2 is SVGEGT. V lost 1 base, J lost 5 bases, and 8 bases lay in between. The CDR3 is made up of 14 amino acids.

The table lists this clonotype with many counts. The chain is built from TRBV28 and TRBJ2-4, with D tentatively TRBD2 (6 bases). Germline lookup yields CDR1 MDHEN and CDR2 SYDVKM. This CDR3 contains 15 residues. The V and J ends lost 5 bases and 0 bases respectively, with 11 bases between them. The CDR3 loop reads CASSPGVVAKNIQYF. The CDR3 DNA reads TGTGCCAGCAGTCCGGGGGTCGTAGCCAAAAACATTCAGTACTTC.

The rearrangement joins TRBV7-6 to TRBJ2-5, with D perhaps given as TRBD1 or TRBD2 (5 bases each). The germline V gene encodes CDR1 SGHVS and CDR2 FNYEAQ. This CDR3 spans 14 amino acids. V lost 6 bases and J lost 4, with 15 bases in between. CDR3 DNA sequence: TGTGCCAGCAGATCCTTGAGGGGTTCAGAGACCCAGTACTTC. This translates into CASRSLRGSETQYF.

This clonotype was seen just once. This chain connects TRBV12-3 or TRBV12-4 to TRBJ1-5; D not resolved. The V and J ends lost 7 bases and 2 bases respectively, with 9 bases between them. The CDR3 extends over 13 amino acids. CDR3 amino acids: CASTSVGNQPQHF. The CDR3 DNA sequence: TGTGCCAGCACCTCCGTGGGCAATCAGCCCCAGCATTTT.